The 25 T cell receptor beta chains listed next were all sequenced from one sample in a study of blood T cell repertoires in COVID-19. Data came from immunoSEQ multiplex PCR; TCRdb stores just in-frame clones and leaves some out. The sample has tens of thousands of clones; around 90% are singletons. Sequenced: peripheral blood. These TCRs come from a woman of 80 years or more with acute or convalescent COVID-19.

This chain uses TRBV5-6 with TRBJ2-5; possible D gene TRBD2, 6 bases. Germline lookup yields CDR1 SGHDT and CDR2 YYEEEE. This CDR3 comprises 14 residues. The V gene lost 4 bases and the J gene lost 5 bases, with 15 bases spanning the gap. Here the CDR3 reads CASSQRAGRETQYF. As DNA, the CDR3 is TGTGCCAGCAGCCAAAGGGCGGGGCGGGAGACCCAGTACTTC.

The chain carries TRBV5-1 and TRBJ2-2; 11 bases fit TRBD2. After removal of 2 bases from V and 4 bases from J, the junction contained 4 bases not matched to a gene. CDR3 length equals 16 residues. The germline gives CDR1 SGHRS, CDR2 YFSETQ. The CDR3 DNA is TGCGCCAGCAGCTTACTAGCGGGGGACACCACCGGGGAGCTGTTTTTT. Protein product: CASSLLAGDTTGELFF.

V and J are TRBV30 and TRBJ2-2, with 10 positions matching TRBD2. The junction had 5 bases not matched to a gene; V was cut back by 2 bases and J by 5 bases. The CDR3 consists of 15 residues. Germline lookup yields CDR1 GTSNPN and CDR2 SVGIG (reference sequence). CDR3 protein: CAWSSGGARTGELFF. The CDR3 DNA reads TGTGCCTGGAGTAGCGGGGGGGCTAGGACCGGGGAGCTGTTTTTT.

This chain joins TRBV2 and TRBJ1-3; no clear D. Germline CDR1 is SNHLY and CDR2 is FYNNEI. The CDR3 runs 12 residues. V was clipped by 2 bases and J by 8 bases, with 7 bases between them. The CDR3 nucleotides are TGTGCCAGCAGTGAATTCCCTGACACCATATATTTT. Translation gives CASSEFPDTIYF.

The chain couples TRBV19 to TRBJ2-6; D is undetermined. Germline CDR1 is LNHDA and CDR2 is SQIVND (reference sequence). Trimming cost V 3 bases and J 0 bases, with 6 bases left between them. The CDR3 extends over 15 amino acids. CDR3 nucleotide sequence: TGTGCCAGTAGTATTAAGAGCTCTGGGGCCAACGTCCTGACTTTC. Translated: CASSIKSSGANVLTF.

The genes are TRBV6-5 and TRBJ2-3; 8 bases are a match to TRBD2. Per germline, CDR1 MNHEY and CDR2 SVGAGI. V trimming: 10 bases; J trimming: 3 bases; junction bases outside the gene matches: 6. The CDR3 sequence is 13 residues long. The CDR3 loop is CAMRLASTDTQYF. CDR3 in DNA: TGTGCCATGCGACTAGCGTCTACAGATACGCAGTATTTT.

The V and J genes are TRBV19 and TRBJ2-3; no clear D. Trimming stripped 4 bases from V and 1 base from J, with 6 bases between. The germline V gene has CDR1 LNHDA and CDR2 SQIVND (reference sequence). The CDR3 runs 13 residues. CDR3 nucleotides: TGTGCCAGTAGTACAACAGGCACAGATACGCAGTATTTT. Protein sequence: CASSTTGTDTQYF.

The chain is built from TRBV19 and TRBJ1-3, with D perhaps TRBD1 (6 bases). The CDR3 has 17 residues. CDR1 and CDR2 (germline): LNHDA, SQIVND (reference sequence). V was clipped by 8 bases and J by 4 bases, with 24 bases between them. In DNA, the CDR3 is TGTGCCAGTCACTGGGCCTATCCGGGACAAGAAGGAAACACCATATATTTT. It is translated as CASHWAYPGQEGNTIYF.

The rearrangement uses TRBV5-1 and TRBJ2-5, with D perhaps matching TRBD2 (5 bases). Germline CDR1 SGHRS, CDR2 YFSETQ. V lost 4 bases to trimming and J lost 5 bases, with 24 bases between them. The CDR3 spans 17 residues. CDR3: CASSPGVTYSSLETQYF. CDR3 in DNA: TGCGCCAGCAGCCCCGGGGTTACCTACAGTAGTTTGGAGACCCAGTACTTC.

The chain uses TRBV6-2 or TRBV6-3 and TRBJ1-1; 7 bases line up with TRBD1. V was pared by 6 bases and J by 1 base, with 2 bases of the junction left unmatched. CDR3 length equals 13 residues. Germline values: CDR1 MNHEY, CDR2 SVGEGT. For the CDR3, the DNA is TGTGCCAGCAGCCGACAGGGGAACACTGAAGCTTTCTTT. Translated: CASSRQGNTEAFF.

J is TRBJ2-3 and V is TRBV4-3; D possibly corresponds to TRBD1 (6 bases). Germline CDR1 LGHNA, CDR2 YSLEER. The V gene lost 1 base and the J gene lost 0 bases, with 8 bases spanning the gap. This CDR3 contains 15 residues. The CDR3 loop reads CASSQVGQSTDTQYF. In DNA, the CDR3 is TGCGCCAGCAGCCAAGTAGGACAGAGCACAGATACGCAGTATTTT.

This chain links TRBV7-9 with TRBJ2-2; D might be TRBD2 (7 bases). With 6 bases removed from V and 4 bases from J, the gap between germline ends came to 21 bases. The length of the CDR3 is 17 residues. CDR1 and CDR2 (germline): SEHNR, FQNEAQ (reference sequence). CDR3 bases: TGTGCCAGCAGTCCCTACAAGGGGGGGGACCCCACCGGGGAGCTGTTTTTT. Amino acid sequence: CASSPYKGGDPTGELFF. Complete variable domain (other parts from reference TRBV7-9 and TRBJ2-2): DTGVSQNPRHKITKRGQNVTFRCDPISEHNRLYWYRQTLGQGPEFLTYFQNEAQLEKSRLLSDRFSAERPKGSFSTLEIQRTEQGDSAMYLCASSPYKGGDPTGELFFGEGSRLTVL.

The chain employs TRBV19 and TRBJ1-5; 8 bases align to TRBD1. This CDR3 comprises 14 residues. CDR1 LNHDA and CDR2 SQIVND come from the germline V gene (reference sequence). With V trimmed by 8 bases and J by 3 bases, 6 bases remained unmatched. The CDR3: CASGDRMNNQPQHF. The CDR3 DNA follows: TGTGCCAGTGGGGACAGGATGAACAATCAGCCCCAGCATTTT.

The chain employs TRBV3-1 (or the pseudogene TRBV3-2) and TRBJ1-1; D unclear. The CDR3 has 13 residues. Germline V gene lookup returns CDR1 LGHDT and CDR2 YNNKEL (reference sequence). Trimming stripped 4 bases from V and 5 bases from J, with 11 bases between. CDR3 region: CASSPARGTEAFF. The CDR3 coding sequence is TGTGCCAGCAGCCCCGCTCGCGGGACTGAAGCTTTCTTT.

The rearrangement uses TRBV7-9 and TRBJ1-3, with TRBD1 matching over 7 bases. Per germline, CDR1 SEHNR and CDR2 FQNEAQ (reference sequence). The CDR3 is 15 residues long. Germline trimming cut 1 base from V and 2 bases from J; bases unmatched to any gene: 2. CDR3 DNA: TGTGCCAGCAGCTTAGGACAGGGTGCTGGAAACACCATATATTTT. Translation: CASSLGQGAGNTIYF.

This chain links TRBV19 with TRBJ1-6; D gene unclear. CDR1 is LNHDA and CDR2 is SQIVND in the germline V gene (reference sequence). V was shortened by 5 bases and J by 11 bases, with 16 bases between the two germline ends. This CDR3 is 14 amino acids long. DNA of the CDR3: TGTGCCAGTAGTTCCCCCGCGGGTGAACCACCCCTCCACTTT. Protein: CASSSPAGEPPLHF. The complete variable domain, with remaining parts taken from reference TRBV19 and TRBJ1-6, reads DGGITQSPKYLFRKEGQNVTLSCEQNLNHDAMYWYRQDPGQGLRLIYYSQIVNDFQKGDIAEGYSVSREKKESFPLTVTSAQKNPTAFYLCASSSPAGEPPLHFGNGTRLTVT.

The chain recombines TRBV5-1 with TRBJ2-3, with unresolved D. This CDR3 spans 14 amino acids. Germline V lookup: CDR1 SGHRS, CDR2 YFSETQ. Trimming removed 0 bases from V and 5 bases from J, with 10 bases in between. CDR3 in amino acids: CASSLGPLEDTQYF. In nucleotides, the CDR3 is TGCGCCAGCAGCTTGGGGCCCCTCGAAGATACGCAGTATTTT.

This chain connects TRBV19 to TRBJ1-2; D uncertain. Germline assignment: CDR1 LNHDA and CDR2 SQIVND (reference sequence). This CDR3 region has 13 residues. Trimming left V 1 base short and J 8 bases short, with 11 bases between. In DNA, the CDR3 is TGTGCCAGTAGTATAGGCCCCGAGCGGGGCTACACCTTC. Its translation: CASSIGPERGYTF.

The chain recombines TRBV28 with TRBJ2-7; D not certain. Trimming stripped 5 bases from V and 3 bases from J, with 8 bases between. Germline V lookup: CDR1 MDHEN, CDR2 SYDVKM. The CDR3 is 12 amino acids. CDR3 residues: CASSPRLYEQYF. In nucleotides, the CDR3 is TGTGCCAGCAGTCCACGACTCTACGAGCAGTACTTC.

This clone turned up a few times. V usage is TRBV3-1 (or the pseudogene TRBV3-2) and J usage is TRBJ1-2, with 9 nucleotides matching TRBD1. With V trimmed by 0 bases and J by 2 bases, 16 bases remained unmatched. The CDR3 runs to 20 residues. Germline values: CDR1 LGHDT, CDR2 YNNKEL (reference sequence). The CDR3 protein is CASSQDLVTGTGPLNYGYTF. CDR3 bases: TGTGCCAGCAGCCAAGATCTTGTTACCGGGACAGGGCCATTAAACTATGGCTACACCTTC.

This clone was counted once. The gene calls are TRBV11-3 and TRBJ1-1; 7 bases agree with TRBD1. The V and J ends lost 4 bases and 3 bases, in that order; junction bases with no gene match: 5. The germline gives CDR1 SGHNT, CDR2 YENEEA. The CDR3 covers 14 residues. This chain's CDR3 is CASSSGTAYTEAFF. The CDR3 region has the DNA TGTGCCAGCAGCTCCGGGACAGCATACACTGAAGCTTTCTTT.

The chain combines TRBV2 with TRBJ1-1; a possible D gene is TRBD1 (5 bases). This CDR3 has 14 amino acids. The germline gives CDR1 SNHLY, CDR2 FYNNEI. Trimming took 3 bases from V and 5 from J, leaving 13 bases between them. This chain's CDR3 is CASSETGGVTEAFF. The DNA of the CDR3 is TGTGCCAGCAGTGAGACGGGGGGAGTTACTGAAGCTTTCTTT.

The chain couples TRBV10-3 to TRBJ2-1, with 12 nucleotides matching TRBD2. The germline CDR1 and CDR2 sequences are ENHRY and SYGVKD. This CDR3 has 15 amino acids. Trimming cost V 4 bases and J 9 bases; bases outside gene matches: 7. DNA for the CDR3: TGTGCCATCAGTGTTATGCTAGCGGGGGGGCCTGAGCAGTTCTTC. Amino acid sequence: CAISVMLAGGPEQFF.

The chain carries TRBV4-3 and TRBJ2-5; D is ambiguous. V was trimmed by 2 bases and J by 4 bases, leaving 8 bases between them. CDR1 and CDR2 from the germline V gene are LGHNA and YSLEER. The CDR3 runs 13 residues. The CDR3 loop reads CASSQNLIETQYF. The CDR3 coding sequence is TGCGCCAGCAGCCAAAACTTGATAGAGACCCAGTACTTC.

The chain is built from TRBV7-9 and TRBJ2-7; D unresolved. V was clipped by 5 bases and J by 2 bases, with 7 bases between them. CDR1 SEHNR and CDR2 FQNEAQ come from the germline V gene (reference sequence). There are 12 residues in the CDR3. The CDR3 DNA is TGTGCCAGCAGCCCACACCCCTACGAGCAGTACTTC. It translates to CASSPHPYEQYF.